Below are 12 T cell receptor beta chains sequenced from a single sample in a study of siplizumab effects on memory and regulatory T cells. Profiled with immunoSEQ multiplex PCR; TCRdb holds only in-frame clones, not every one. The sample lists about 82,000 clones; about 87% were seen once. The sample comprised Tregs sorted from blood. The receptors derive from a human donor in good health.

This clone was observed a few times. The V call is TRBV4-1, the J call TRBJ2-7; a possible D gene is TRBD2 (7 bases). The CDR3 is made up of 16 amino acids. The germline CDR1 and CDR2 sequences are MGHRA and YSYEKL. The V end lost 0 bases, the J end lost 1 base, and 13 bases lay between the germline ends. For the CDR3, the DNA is TGCGCCAGCAGCCAAGATCGGGGGGCCCGATCCTACGAGCAGTACTTC. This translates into CASSQDRGARSYEQYF.

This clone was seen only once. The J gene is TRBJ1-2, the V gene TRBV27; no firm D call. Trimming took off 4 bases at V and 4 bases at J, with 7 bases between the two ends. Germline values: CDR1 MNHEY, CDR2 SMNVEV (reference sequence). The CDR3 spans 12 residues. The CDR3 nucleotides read TGTGCCAGCAGTTCCTGGGGCTATGGCTACACCTTC. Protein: CASSSWGYGYTF.

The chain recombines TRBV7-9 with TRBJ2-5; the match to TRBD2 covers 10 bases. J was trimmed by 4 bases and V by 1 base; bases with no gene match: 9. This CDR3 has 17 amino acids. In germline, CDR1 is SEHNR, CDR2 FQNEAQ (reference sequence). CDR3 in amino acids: CASSLGQAGGQRETQYF. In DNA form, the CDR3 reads TGTGCCAGCAGCTTAGGACAAGCGGGGGGGCAGAGAGAGACCCAGTACTTC.

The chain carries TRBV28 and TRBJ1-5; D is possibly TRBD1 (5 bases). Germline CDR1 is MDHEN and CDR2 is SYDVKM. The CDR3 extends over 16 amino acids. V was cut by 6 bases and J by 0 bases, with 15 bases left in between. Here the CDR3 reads CASSRRGAYSNQPQHF. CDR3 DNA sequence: TGTGCCAGCAGCCGGAGAGGGGCATATAGCAATCAGCCCCAGCATTTT.

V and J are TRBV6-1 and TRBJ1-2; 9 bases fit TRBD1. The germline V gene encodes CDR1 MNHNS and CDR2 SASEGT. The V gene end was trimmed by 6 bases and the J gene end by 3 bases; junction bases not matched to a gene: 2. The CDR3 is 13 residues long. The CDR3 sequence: CASRGTGYYGYTF. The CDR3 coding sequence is TGTGCCAGCAGGGGGACAGGGTACTATGGCTACACCTTC.

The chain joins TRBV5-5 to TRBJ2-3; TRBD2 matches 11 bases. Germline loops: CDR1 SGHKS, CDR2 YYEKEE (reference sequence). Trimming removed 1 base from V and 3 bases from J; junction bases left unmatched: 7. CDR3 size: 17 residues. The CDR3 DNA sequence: TGTGCCAGCAGCTTGTTCTCGGGGACTAGCGGAACAGATACGCAGTATTTT. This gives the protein CASSLFSGTSGTDTQYF.

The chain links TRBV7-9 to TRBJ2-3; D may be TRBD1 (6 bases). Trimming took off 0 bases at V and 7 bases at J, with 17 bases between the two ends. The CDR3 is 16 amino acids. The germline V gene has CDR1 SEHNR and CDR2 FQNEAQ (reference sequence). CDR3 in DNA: TGTGCCAGCAGCTTAGCCGGGACAAGCGGTTACCATACGCAGTATTTT. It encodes CASSLAGTSGYHTQYF.

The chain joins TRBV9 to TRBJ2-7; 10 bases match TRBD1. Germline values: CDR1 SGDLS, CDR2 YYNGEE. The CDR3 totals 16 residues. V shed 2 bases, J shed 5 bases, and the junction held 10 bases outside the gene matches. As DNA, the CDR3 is TGTGCCAGCAGCGTCCTTCCGGGACAGGGGCTCGACGAGCAGTACTTC. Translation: CASSVLPGQGLDEQYF.

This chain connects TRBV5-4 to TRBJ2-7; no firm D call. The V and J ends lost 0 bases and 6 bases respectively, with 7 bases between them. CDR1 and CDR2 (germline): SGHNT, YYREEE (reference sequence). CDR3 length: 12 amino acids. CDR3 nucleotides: TGTGCCAGCAGCTTGGCCATAGGCGAGCAGTACTTC. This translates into CASSLAIGEQYF.

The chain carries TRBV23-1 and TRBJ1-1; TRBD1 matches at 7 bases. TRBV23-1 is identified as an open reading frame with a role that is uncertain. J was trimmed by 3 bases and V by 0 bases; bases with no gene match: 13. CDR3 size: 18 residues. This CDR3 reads CASSQSYFPRQGDTEAFF. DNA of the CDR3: TGCGCCAGCAGTCAATCATACTTCCCCCGGCAGGGGGACACTGAAGCTTTCTTT.

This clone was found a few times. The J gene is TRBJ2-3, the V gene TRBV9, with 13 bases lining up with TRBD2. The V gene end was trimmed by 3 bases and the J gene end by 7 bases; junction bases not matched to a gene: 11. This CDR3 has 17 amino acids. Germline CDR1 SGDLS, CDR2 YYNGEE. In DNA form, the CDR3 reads TGTGCCAGCAGCGCCGGCTGGACTAGCGGGGGTTCGTATACGCAGTATTTT. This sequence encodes CASSAGWTSGGSYTQYF.

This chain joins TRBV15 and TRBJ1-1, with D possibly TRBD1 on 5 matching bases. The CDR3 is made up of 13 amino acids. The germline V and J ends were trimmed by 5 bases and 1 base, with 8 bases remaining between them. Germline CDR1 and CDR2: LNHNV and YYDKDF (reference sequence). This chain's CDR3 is CATSSTENTEAFF. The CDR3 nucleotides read TGTGCCACCAGCTCGACAGAGAACACTGAAGCTTTCTTT.